These 17 T cell receptor beta chains came from one sample sequenced in a study of tumor and adjacent non-tumor tissue in lung cancer. TCRbeta libraries were built with three rounds of nested PCR, modified from ARM-PCR. TCRdb redid the calling of the multiplex PCR reads with MiXCR, one entry per CDR3 protein. Seen here are approximately 79,000 distinct CDR3 sequences, roughly 62% observed once, and the top ten hold roughly 15%. This sample's RNA came from whole unsorted tissue. Sequencing was carried out using lung tumor tissue. The receptors here all came from a man between 65 and 80 years old with non-small cell lung cancer.

This clonotype has ten or more counts. The chain has TRBV29-1 and TRBJ2-1, with no clear D. The CDR3 has 12 amino acids. V was trimmed by 4 bases and J by 8 bases, leaving 12 bases between them. Germline values: CDR1 SQVTM, CDR2 ANQGSEA. CDR3 coding DNA: TGCAGCGTTGTGGTTCGGAACGATGAGCAGTTCTTC. Translation gives CSVVVRNDEQFF.

About this clonotype: Germline is not matched at one junction end, which may reflect a read error. The V gene is TRBV11-2, the J gene TRBJ2-1, with 9 bases aligning to TRBD1. This CDR3 has 15 residues. In germline, CDR1 is SGHAT, CDR2 FQNNGV. The CDR3: CAGRRGTGKVNEEFF. DNA of the CDR3: TGTGCCGGCAGACGAGGGACAGGGAAGGTCAATGAGGAGTTCTTC.

This clonotype was detected ten times or more. CDR3 in DNA: TGCAGTGCAAAACCAACCGCCGGGACAGGGATTGGAAACACCATATATTTT. It translates to CSAKPTAGTGIGNTIYF. The chain couples TRBV20-1 to TRBJ1-3; 9 positions agree with TRBD1. V was clipped by 6 bases and J by 3 bases; unmatched bases: 15. In germline, CDR1 is DFQATT, CDR2 SNEGSKA (reference sequence). This CDR3 comprises 17 residues.

In regard to this clonotype: The missing conserved phenylalanine or tryptophan at the end of this CDR3 makes a read error likely. The gene calls are TRBV6-5 and TRBJ2-5; a weak D match, TRBD2 (6 bases). V shed 10 bases and J shed 8 bases, with 17 bases lying between them. The V gene's germline CDR1 is MNHEY and CDR2 SVGAGI. CDR3 length: 12 amino acids. CDR3 sequence: CANRNPGGTQYL. CDR3 in DNA: TGTGCCAACAGAAACCCCGGGGGAACCCAGTACTTA.

This chain links TRBV12-3 or TRBV12-4 with TRBJ2-7, with 9 bases aligning to TRBD1. V was pared by 6 bases and J by 3 bases, with 12 bases of the junction left unmatched. CDR3 length equals 16 residues. The CDR3 nucleotides are TGTGCCAGCAGACTCATCGGACAGGGGCCTCACTACGAGCAGTACTTC. The encoded protein is CASRLIGQGPHYEQYF.

Comment on this clonotype: The missing conserved phenylalanine or tryptophan at the end of this CDR3 makes a read error likely. The genes are TRBV11-2 and TRBJ2-3, with D hard to call. The CDR3 covers 16 residues. Germline V gene data show CDR1 as SGHAT and CDR2 as FQNNGV. CDR3 sequence reads: CASSLGAEASTDTQYL. The CDR3 DNA reads TGTGCCAGCAGCTTAGGGGCAGAGGCCAGCACGGATACGCAGTATCTT.

To note about this clonotype: A read error may produce the germline difference seen at one junction end. The chain uses TRBV4-2 and TRBJ2-5; D possibly corresponds to TRBD2 (5 bases). This CDR3 spans 14 amino acids. Germline-derived CDR1 and CDR2 are LGHNA and YNFKEQ. In DNA, the CDR3 is TGTGCCAGCAACCAAAGAGGGCAGACGGAGACTCAGTACTTC. Translation: CASNQRGQTETQYF.

This clonotype was seen repeatedly, ten times or more. This chain uses TRBV29-1 with TRBJ2-7, with a possible D match to TRBD1 (6 bases). The CDR3 consists of 14 residues. The ends were cut back, 7 bases at V and 1 base at J, with 17 bases in the middle. Germline CDR1 SQVTM, CDR2 ANQGSEA. CDR3 sequence: CSGKDSTDSYEQYF. The CDR3 nucleotides are TGCAGCGGGAAGGACAGCACAGATTCCTACGAGCAGTACTTC.

This clonotype was found many times. The CDR3 DNA is TGTGCCATCAGGGGGGTTAACACCGGGGAGCTGTTTTTT. Translating it yields CAIRGVNTGELFF. The genes are TRBV10-3 and TRBJ2-2; either TRBD1 or TRBD2 may supply D (5 bases each). The V gene's germline CDR1 is ENHRY and CDR2 SYGVKD. The CDR3 has 13 amino acids. The germline V and J ends were trimmed by 6 bases and 2 bases, with 7 bases remaining between them.

A word on this clonotype: A much larger clone is a single base away; this may be a read error. Since no conserved phenylalanine or tryptophan closes the CDR3, a read error is the likely cause. The rearrangement joins TRBV29-1 to TRBJ2-7, with D perhaps matching TRBD1 (5 bases). The CDR3 loop spans 12 amino acids. CDR1 is SQVTM and CDR2 is ANQGSEA in the germline V gene. The CDR3 loop is CGVGGHSYEQYL. CDR3 bases: TGCGGCGTTGGTGGACATTCCTACGAGCAGTACCTC.

The chain combines TRBV6-1 with TRBJ2-6; D possibly corresponds to TRBD1 (6 bases). The CDR3 has 16 amino acids. The germline V gene has CDR1 MNHNS and CDR2 SASEGT. V lost 4 bases, J lost 18 bases, and 28 bases lay in between. For the CDR3, the DNA is TGTGCCAGCAGTGCCAAGGACAGCTCTGGGGCCAACGCCCCGACTTTC. Residues: CASSAKDSSGANAPTF.

Worth noting for this clonotype: An end of the junction does not agree with germline; a read error may underlie this. This chain joins TRBV6-1 and TRBJ2-3, with 7 bases that match TRBD1. CDR3 length equals 13 residues. Germline-derived CDR1 and CDR2 are MNHNS and SASEGT. CDR3 region: CASSKQGLDTQCF. DNA for the CDR3: TGTGCCAGTAGTAAACAGGGGTTAGATACGCAGTGTTTT.

In the case of this clonotype: Germline is not matched at one junction end, which may reflect a read error. This rearrangement joins TRBV12-3 or TRBV12-4 to TRBJ2-2; 12 bases are shared with TRBD2. The CDR3 covers 17 residues. CDR3 in DNA: TGTGCCAGCAGAAGTACTAGCGGGGGGCTAAACACAGGGGAGCTTTTTTTT. It is translated as CASRSTSGGLNTGELFF.

Details on this clonotype: This may come from a read error, since a much larger clone is one base off. The chain couples TRBV12-3 or TRBV12-4 to TRBJ2-4, with 8 bases lining up with TRBD1. V lost 5 bases to trimming and J lost 2 bases; unmatched junction nucleotides: 11. The CDR3 consists of 17 residues. CDR3 coding DNA: TGTGCCAGCAGTGCCATCCAGGGGGCGATCCCCAAAAACATTCAGTACTTC. Translating it yields CASSAIQGAIPKNIQYF.

Worth noting for this clonotype: It may be a read error: a sequence one base away is much more abundant. The chain is built from TRBV24-1 and TRBJ2-7; TRBD1 matches at 10 bases. J gave up 6 bases and V 3 bases, and 10 bases lay outside the gene matches. Germline-derived CDR1 and CDR2 are KGHDR and SFDVKD. CDR3 size: 16 residues. The CDR3 loop is CATSDHGQGVQAEQYF. In nucleotides, the CDR3 is TGTGCCACCAGTGATCACGGACAGGGGGTGCAAGCCGAGCAGTACTTC.

This clonotype was counted ten times or more. The chain couples TRBV29-1 to TRBJ2-1; the D gene is possibly TRBD2 (5 bases). This CDR3 contains 14 residues. The ends were cut back, 6 bases at V and 3 bases at J, with 15 bases in the middle. CDR1 is SQVTM and CDR2 is ANQGSEA in the germline V gene. Written as DNA, the CDR3 is TGCAGCGTCCGCTCGGCTGCGGGCTACAATGAGCAGTTCTTC. It encodes CSVRSAAGYNEQFF.

As to this clonotype: A read error may produce the germline difference seen at one junction end. The rearrangement links TRBV28 to TRBJ2-7; 10 bases line up with TRBD2. The germline CDR1 and CDR2 sequences are MDHEN and SYDVKM. The CDR3 runs 15 residues. The CDR3 nucleotides are TGTGCCAGCAGTGATAGCGGGAGGAGCTCCTACGATCAGTACTTC. This codes for CASSDSGRSSYDQYF.